This paragraph covers one T cell receptor (beta chain) sequence. What it binds is unknown. Profiled with immunoSEQ multiplex PCR; TCRdb holds only in-frame clones, not every one. The repertoire holds tens of thousands of clones, 70% to 90% seen once, with roughly 4% in the top ten. The entry originates in a study of identifying expanded T cells in peripheral blood. Findings of the study overall: Clone count variance between roughly two-week samples rose with total template count.

This CDR3 comprises 14 residues. From germline, CDR1 is SGHAT and CDR2 FQNNGV. V dropped 2 bases and J dropped 6 bases, with 11 bases sitting between them. Healthy donors had no documented immune events, such as infections, while sampled. The source of this sequence is a person aged 18 to 70 in good health. Specimen: blood. J is TRBJ1-5 and V is TRBV11-2; unclear D gene. This CDR3 is CASSLTLSGQPQHF. CDR3 in DNA: TGTGCCAGCAGCTTAACCCTCAGCGGTCAGCCCCAGCATTTT.